This T cell receptor beta chain is from a study of blood T cell repertoires in COVID-19. Germline CDR1 PRHDT, CDR2 FYEKMQ (reference sequence). The CDR3 is made up of 14 amino acids. Trimming removed 7 bases from V and 8 bases from J, with 17 bases in between. Generated by immunoSEQ multiplex PCR, the TCRdb table keeps only in-frame clones and is missing some. Of fewer than 250,000 clones in the sample, approximately 82% were seen once. The rearrangement links TRBV13 to TRBJ1-4; perhaps TRBD1 as D (5 bases). Sequenced input: peripheral blood. This TCR derives from a man aged 50 to 60 with active or convalescent COVID-19. The CDR3 reads CASKGEGRREKLFF. The CDR3 bases are TGTGCCAGCAAAGGGGAGGGCCGGCGGGAAAAACTGTTTTTT.